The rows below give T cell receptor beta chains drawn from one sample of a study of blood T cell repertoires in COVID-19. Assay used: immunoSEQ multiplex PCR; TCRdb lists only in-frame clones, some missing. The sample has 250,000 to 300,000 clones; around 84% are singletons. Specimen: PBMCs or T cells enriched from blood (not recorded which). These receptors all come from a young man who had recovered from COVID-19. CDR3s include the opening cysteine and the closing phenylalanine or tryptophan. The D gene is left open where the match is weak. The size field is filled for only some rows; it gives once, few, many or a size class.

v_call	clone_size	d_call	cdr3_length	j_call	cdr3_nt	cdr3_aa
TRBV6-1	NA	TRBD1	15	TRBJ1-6	TGTGCCAGCAGTGAACTAGACAGGGGTTTATCACCCCTCCACTTT	CASSELDRGLSPLHF
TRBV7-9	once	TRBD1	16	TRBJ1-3	TGTGCCAGCAGCTTAGTAGGGACAGGGCCTGGAAACACCATATATTTT	CASSLVGTGPGNTIYF
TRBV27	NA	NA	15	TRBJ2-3	TGTGCCAGCAGTTTATCGAGCCCTAGCCCAGATACGCAGTATTTT	CASSLSSPSPDTQYF
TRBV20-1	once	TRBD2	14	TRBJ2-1	TGCAGTGCTAGTAGCGCGGGAGGGCCGGGTGAGCAGTTCTTC	CSASSAGGPGEQFF
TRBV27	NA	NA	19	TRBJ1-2	TGTGCCAGCAGTTGGGTCGTCGGGGGGGCTAGCAGCCCTAACTATGGCTACACCTTC	CASSWVVGGASSPNYGYTF
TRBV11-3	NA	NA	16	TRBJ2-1	TGTGCCAGCAGCTTAGCGGGGAGCCCCACGGGGAATGAGCAGTTCTTC	CASSLAGSPTGNEQFF
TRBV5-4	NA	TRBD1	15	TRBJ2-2	TGTGCCAGCAGCTCCGGGACAGGTCACACCGGGGAGCTGTTTTTT	CASSSGTGHTGELFF
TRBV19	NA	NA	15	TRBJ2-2	TGTGCCAGTAGTATACAGGGTAGGAACACCGGGGAGCTGTTTTTT	CASSIQGRNTGELFF
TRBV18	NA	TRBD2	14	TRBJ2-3	TGTGCCAGCTCACGGACTAGCGGGTCAGATACGCAGTATTTT	CASSRTSGSDTQYF
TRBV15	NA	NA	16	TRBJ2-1	TGTGCCACCAGCAACCCACAAGACTTCTCCTACAATGAGCAGTTCTTC	CATSNPQDFSYNEQFF
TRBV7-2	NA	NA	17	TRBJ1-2	TGTGCCAGCAGCTTACTTCAAAGTCGGCAAGGGGGAGATGGCTACACCTTC	CASSLLQSRQGGDGYTF
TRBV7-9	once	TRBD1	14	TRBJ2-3	TGTGCCAGCAGCGCCCGGGGACAGACAGATACGCAGTATTTT	CASSARGQTDTQYF
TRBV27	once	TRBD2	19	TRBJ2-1	TGTGCCAGCAGGCTGGGACTAGCGGGAGGCCCGGGCTCCTACAATGAGCAGTTCTTC	CASRLGLAGGPGSYNEQFF
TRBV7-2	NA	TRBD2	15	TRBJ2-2	TGTGCCAGCAGACCCACTAGCGTAAACACCGGGGAGCTGTTTTTT	CASRPTSVNTGELFF
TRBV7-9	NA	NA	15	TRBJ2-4	TGTGCCAAAACGCCCGGGAATCGGGACAAAAACATTCAGTACTTC	CAKTPGNRDKNIQYF
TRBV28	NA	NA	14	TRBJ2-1	TGTGCCAGCAGTTTACCGGCCAGACGGGATGAGCAGTTCTTC	CASSLPARRDEQFF
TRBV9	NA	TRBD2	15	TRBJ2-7	TGTGCCAGCAGCGTAGGTAGCGGGGGCCTCTACGAGCAGTACTTC	CASSVGSGGLYEQYF
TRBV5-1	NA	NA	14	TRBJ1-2	TGCGCCAGCAGCAGTGGGGGGGCTCCCTATGGCTACACCTTC	CASSSGGAPYGYTF
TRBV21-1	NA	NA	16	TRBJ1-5	TGTGCCAGCAGCATAACGGGACTCCCTTCTCCGCAGCCCCAGCATTTT	CASSITGLPSPQPQHF
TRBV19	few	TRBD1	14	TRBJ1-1	TGTGCCAGTAGTGCCGGGACAGTCAACACTGAAGCTTTCTTT	CASSAGTVNTEAFF
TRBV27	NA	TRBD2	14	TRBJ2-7	TGTGCCAGCGCTCAGCGGGGGGCTATCTACGAGCAGTACTTC	CASAQRGAIYEQYF
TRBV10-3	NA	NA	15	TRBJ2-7	TGTGCCATCAGTGAGCCGGGCGGGGTCTCCTACGAGCAGTACTTC	CAISEPGGVSYEQYF
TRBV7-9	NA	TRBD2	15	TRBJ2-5	TGTGCCAGCAGCTTAATTGGACTAGTGGGAGAGACCCAGTACTTC	CASSLIGLVGETQYF
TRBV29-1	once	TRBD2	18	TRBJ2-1	TGCAGCGTTACACGGGGCCTAACTTGGACTAGCGGCTACAATGAGCAGTTCTTC	CSVTRGLTWTSGYNEQFF
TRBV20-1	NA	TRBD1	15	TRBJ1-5	TGCAGTGCTAGTAAAGGACAGGGGGCGTATCAGCCCCAGCATTTT	CSASKGQGAYQPQHF
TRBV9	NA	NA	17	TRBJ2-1	TGTGCCAGCAGCACTCTTGGATTTGGCGGGAACGTCAATGAGCAGTTCTTC	CASSTLGFGGNVNEQFF
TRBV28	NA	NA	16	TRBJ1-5	TGTGCCAGCAGGCCGATCGCCCAACTTAGCAATCAGCCCCAGCATTTT	CASRPIAQLSNQPQHF
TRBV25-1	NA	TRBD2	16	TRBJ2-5	TGTGCCAGCAGTGAATTGAGGGCGGGAGCTAAGGAGACCCAGTACTTC	CASSELRAGAKETQYF
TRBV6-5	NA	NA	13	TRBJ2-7	TGTGCCAGCAGTTACGGGAGAGCGTACGAGCAGTACTTC	CASSYGRAYEQYF
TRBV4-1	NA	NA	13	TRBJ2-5	TGCGCCAGCAGCCCAGCGGTAAAAGAGACCCAGTACTTC	CASSPAVKETQYF
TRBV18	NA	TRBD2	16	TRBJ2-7	TGTGCCAGCTCACCACAGCTAGCGGCAAGCTCCTACGAGCAGTACTTC	CASSPQLAASSYEQYF
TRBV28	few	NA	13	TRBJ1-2	TGTGCCAGCAGTTTGATACCGGGGTTTGGCTACACCTTC	CASSLIPGFGYTF
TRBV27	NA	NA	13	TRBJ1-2	TGTGCCAGCAGTCCGACAGATAACTATGGCTACACCTTC	CASSPTDNYGYTF
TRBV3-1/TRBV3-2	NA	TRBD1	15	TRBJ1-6	TGTGCCAGCAGACCCGGACAGGGGGGAGGCTCACCCCTCCACTTT	CASRPGQGGGSPLHF
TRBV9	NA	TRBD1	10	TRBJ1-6	TGTGCCAGCAGCCCGGGACAGCTCCACTTT	CASSPGQLHF
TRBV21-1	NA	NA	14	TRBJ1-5	TGTGCCAGCAGCAACAGGGGGCTCAATCAGCCCCAGCATTTT	CASSNRGLNQPQHF